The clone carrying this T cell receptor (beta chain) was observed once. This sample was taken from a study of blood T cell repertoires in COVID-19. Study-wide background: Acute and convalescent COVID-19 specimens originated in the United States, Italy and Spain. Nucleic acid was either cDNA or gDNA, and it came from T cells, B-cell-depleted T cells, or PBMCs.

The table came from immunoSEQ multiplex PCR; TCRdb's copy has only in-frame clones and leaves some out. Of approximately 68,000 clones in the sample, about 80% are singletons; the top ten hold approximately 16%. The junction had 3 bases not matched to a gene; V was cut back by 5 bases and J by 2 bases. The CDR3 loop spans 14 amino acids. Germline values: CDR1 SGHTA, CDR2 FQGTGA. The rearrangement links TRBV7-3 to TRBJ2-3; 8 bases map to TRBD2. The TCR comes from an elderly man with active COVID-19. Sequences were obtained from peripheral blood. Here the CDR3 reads CASSAGGHTDTQYF. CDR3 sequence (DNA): TGTGCCAGCAGCGCGGGGGGCCACACAGATACGCAGTATTTT.